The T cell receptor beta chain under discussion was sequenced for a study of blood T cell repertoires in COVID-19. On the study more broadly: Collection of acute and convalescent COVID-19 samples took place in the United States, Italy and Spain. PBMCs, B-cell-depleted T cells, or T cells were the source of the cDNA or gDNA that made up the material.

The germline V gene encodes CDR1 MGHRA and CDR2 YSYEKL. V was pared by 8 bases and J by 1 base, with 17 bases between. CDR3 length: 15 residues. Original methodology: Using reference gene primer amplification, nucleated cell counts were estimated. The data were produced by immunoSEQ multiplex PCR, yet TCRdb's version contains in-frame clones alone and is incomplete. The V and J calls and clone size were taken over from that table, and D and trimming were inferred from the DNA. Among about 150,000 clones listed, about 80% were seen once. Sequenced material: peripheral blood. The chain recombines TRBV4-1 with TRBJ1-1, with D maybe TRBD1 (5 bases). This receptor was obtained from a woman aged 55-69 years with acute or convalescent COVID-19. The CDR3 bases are TGCGCCAGCCGACGGACAACGAGGTGGAACACTGAAGCTTTCTTT. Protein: CASRRTTRWNTEAFF.